The 12 T cell receptor beta chains below all came from one sample that was sequenced in a study of immune characterization of retroperitoneal liposarcoma. TCRdb re-called the PCR reads with MiXCR, one entry per CDR3 protein. The table shows 7,500 to 8,500 distinct CDR3 sequences, with over 40% occurring only once. Source material: tumor tissue. These receptors all stem from a male donor with retroperitoneal liposarcoma.

This chain links TRBV7-2 with TRBJ2-1; TRBD2 agrees at 7 bases. Trimming cost V 5 bases and J 10 bases; bases outside gene matches: 11. This CDR3 comprises 14 residues. The germline V gene has CDR1 SGHTA and CDR2 FQGNSA. CDR3 sequence: CASSIGGSLYEQFF. CDR3 coding DNA: TGTGCCAGCAGCATCGGGGGGAGCCTCTACGAGCAGTTCTTC.

This clonotype was seen only a few times. The chain uses TRBV6-1 and TRBJ2-1; no clear D. This CDR3 is 12 amino acids long. The V end was cut by 6 bases, the J end by 13 bases, with 16 bases between. Germline CDR1 reads MNHNS; CDR2 reads SASEGT. This CDR3 is CASRSSQETQFF. DNA for the CDR3: TGTGCCAGCAGGTCCAGTCAAGAGACCCAGTTCTTC.

This clonotype was recorded once. The chain couples TRBV6-1 to TRBJ1-1; D may be TRBD1 (6 bases). Germline loops: CDR1 MNHNS, CDR2 SASEGT. This CDR3 has 14 residues. V dropped 6 bases and J dropped 0 bases, with 11 bases sitting between them. CDR3 in amino acids: CASRTGTLNTEAFF. CDR3 nucleotides: TGTGCCAGCAGAACCGGGACATTGAACACTGAAGCTTTCTTT.

V gene TRBV7-2 combines with J gene TRBJ2-6, with 7 bases aligning to TRBD1. CDR3 size: 17 residues. V shed 5 bases, J shed 0 bases, and the junction held 7 bases outside the gene matches. Germline V lookup: CDR1 SGHTA, CDR2 FQGNSA. CDR3: CASSRRTGLSGANVLTF. The CDR3 region has the DNA TGTGCCAGCAGCCGGCGGACAGGCCTCTCTGGGGCCAACGTCCTGACTTTC. The entire variable domain, with the rest obtained from reference TRBV7-2 and TRBJ2-6, is as follows: GAGVSQSPSNKVTEKGKDVELRCDPISGHTALYWYRQSLGQGLEFLIYFQGNSAPDKSGLPSDRFSAERTGGSVSTLTIQRTQQEDSAVYLCASSRRTGLSGANVLTFGAGSRLTVL.

Only a few counts were recorded for this clonotype. CDR3 protein: CASTDFNEQYF. The CDR3 nucleotides read TGTGCCAGCACCGATTTTAACGAGCAGTACTTC. The chain couples TRBV6-6 to TRBJ2-1; D is unresolved. The J call may be incorrect, as the DNA end agrees better with TRBJ2-7. CDR1 and CDR2 (germline): MNHNY, SVGAGI (reference sequence). This CDR3 contains 11 residues.

This clonotype is medium-sized in the sample. The chain couples TRBV6-1 to TRBJ2-1; 7 bases map to TRBD2. The J call may be faulty, since TRBJ2-7 better matches the DNA end. Germline lookup yields CDR1 MNHNS and CDR2 SASEGT. The CDR3 runs to 13 residues. CDR3 protein: CASRLATYYEQYF. The DNA for the CDR3 is TGTGCCAGCAGACTAGCGACCTACTACGAGCAGTACTTC.

The CDR3 coding sequence is TGTGCCAGCAGTGTCGGCCTTAGGAACACAGATACGCAGTATTTT. Translation: CASSVGLRNTDTQYF. The V and J genes are TRBV6-1 and TRBJ2-3; D remains ambiguous. V was pared by 4 bases and J by 2 bases, with 13 bases between. CDR3 size: 15 residues. The germline gives CDR1 MNHNS, CDR2 SASEGT.

This clonotype was seen a few times. The chain combines TRBV12-3 or TRBV12-4 with TRBJ2-1, with D perhaps matching TRBD1 (6 bases). The tail of the sequence fits TRBJ2-7 better, so the J call may be wrong. The CDR3 totals 15 residues. The CDR3 region is CASSLQGRGAYEQYF. In nucleotides, the CDR3 is TGTGCCAGCAGTCTACAGGGCCGAGGGGCTTACGAGCAGTACTTC.

This clonotype is categorized as medium-sized. V gene TRBV7-3 combines with J gene TRBJ2-5, with 7 nucleotides matching TRBD2. The J call is doubtful: the DNA matches TRBJ2-4 better. Looked up from germline, CDR1 is SGHTA and CDR2 is FQGTGA. The CDR3 spans 15 residues. Written as DNA, the CDR3 is TGTGCCAGCAGCTTAGGACTAGGTGCAAAAAACATTCAGTACTTC. Its protein is CASSLGLGAKNIQYF.

The J gene is TRBJ2-1, the V gene TRBV7-8; possibly TRBD2 for D (5 bases). Germline lookup yields CDR1 SGHVS and CDR2 FQNEAQ. This CDR3 is built from 15 residues. Trimming took 1 base from V and 3 from J, leaving 10 bases between them. CDR3 sequence reads: CASSLGVSDYNEQFF. Here the CDR3 DNA reads TGTGCCAGCAGCTTAGGGGTTAGCGACTACAATGAGCAGTTCTTC.

The chain employs TRBV6-5 and TRBJ2-5; 9 positions match TRBD1. The assigned J gene may be wrong: the sequence end matches TRBJ2-7 better. CDR1 is MNHEY, CDR2 SVGAGI, per germline. This CDR3 is built from 14 residues. In DNA, the CDR3 is TGTGCCAGCAGTTCCGGGACAGGGACCTACGAGCAGTACTTC. It is translated as CASSSGTGTYEQYF.

By its share, this clonotype is medium-sized. This chain joins TRBV6-1 and TRBJ2-1; tentative D call: TRBD1 (6 bases). The CDR3 has 13 residues. V lost 5 bases, J lost 10 bases, and 15 bases lay in between. Germline CDR1 and CDR2: MNHNS and SASEGT. CDR3 sequence reads: CASSSTGPYEQFF. The CDR3 nucleotides are TGTGCCAGCAGTTCGACAGGACCCTACGAGCAGTTCTTC.